This entry lists 29 T cell receptor beta chains sequenced from one sample in a study of blood T cell repertoires in COVID-19. Generated by immunoSEQ multiplex PCR, the TCRdb table keeps only in-frame clones and is missing some. Of around 230,000 clones listed, approximately 90% are singletons. The sequenced sample was PBMCs or T cells enriched from blood (not recorded which). The receptors were gathered from a woman aged 40 to 50 with acute COVID-19.

The V and J genes are TRBV6-5 and TRBJ1-5; 9 bases align to TRBD1. CDR1 is MNHEY and CDR2 is SVGAGI in the germline V gene. With V trimmed by 10 bases and J by 0 bases, 4 bases remained unmatched. The CDR3 has 14 residues. The CDR3 reads CAIQGANSNQPQHF. CDR3 bases: TGTGCCATACAGGGGGCGAATAGCAATCAGCCCCAGCATTTT.

The chain uses TRBV7-9 and TRBJ2-2; a possible D gene is TRBD2 (5 bases). V was clipped by 0 bases and J by 0 bases, with 14 bases between them. Germline CDR1 SEHNR, CDR2 FQNEAQ (reference sequence). The CDR3 is 18 residues long. The CDR3 here is CASSLAGDLTANTGELFF. In DNA form, the CDR3 reads TGTGCCAGCAGCTTAGCGGGAGACCTTACTGCGAACACCGGGGAGCTGTTTTTT.

The chain couples TRBV12-5 to TRBJ2-2; D perhaps matches TRBD1 (5 bases). Looked up from germline, CDR1 is LGHNT and CDR2 is FRNRAP. Trimming pared 0 bases from V and 0 bases from J, leaving 14 bases between. This CDR3 contains 18 residues. For the CDR3, the DNA is TGTGCTAGTGGTTTGGTTTCACTGGACAACCCGAACACCGGGGAGCTGTTTTTT. Encoded protein: CASGLVSLDNPNTGELFF.

The rearrangement joins TRBV5-4 to TRBJ1-2; no reliable D call. Germline values: CDR1 SGHNT, CDR2 YYREEE (reference sequence). V shed 4 bases and J shed 1 base, with 8 bases lying between them. This CDR3 region has 13 residues. In DNA, the CDR3 is TGTGCCAGCAGCGTCGGGATTAACTATGGCTACACCTTC. This codes for CASSVGINYGYTF.

V usage is TRBV3-1 (or the pseudogene TRBV3-2) and J usage is TRBJ1-6; the D gene is possibly TRBD1 (5 bases). Germline V gene sequence: CDR1 LGHDT, CDR2 YNNKEL (reference sequence). This CDR3 has 15 residues. Trimming took off 5 bases at V and 9 bases at J, with 17 bases between the two ends. The CDR3 is CASSEAPRGSSPLHF. DNA for the CDR3: TGTGCCAGCAGCGAGGCTCCGCGGGGGAGTTCACCCCTCCACTTT.

The V call is TRBV7-9, the J call TRBJ1-2; 7 nucleotides match TRBD1. Germline lookup yields CDR1 SEHNR and CDR2 FQNEAQ (reference sequence). Trimming at V came to 1 base and at J to 4 bases, leaving 0 bases not matched to a gene. This CDR3 has 13 amino acids. CDR3 bases: TGTGCCAGCAGCTTAGGGGACAGCTATGGCTACACCTTC. Its translation is CASSLGDSYGYTF. The variable domain in full, completed from reference TRBV7-9 and TRBJ1-2, reads DTGVSQNPRHKITKRGQNVTFRCDPISEHNRLYWYRQTLGQGPEFLTYFQNEAQLEKSRLLSDRFSAERPKGSFSTLEIQRTEQGDSAMYLCASSLGDSYGYTFGSGTRLTVV.

The rearrangement uses TRBV27 and TRBJ2-7; D is ambiguous. CDR3 length: 13 amino acids. The germline V gene encodes CDR1 MNHEY and CDR2 SMNVEV (reference sequence). The V and J ends lost 2 bases and 7 bases respectively, with 12 bases between them. CDR3 in amino acids: CASSLTAPGEQYF. DNA of the CDR3: TGTGCCAGCAGTTTAACGGCCCCCGGGGAGCAGTACTTC.

This clone appeared a few times. The genes are TRBV5-4 and TRBJ2-5; TRBD1 is a possible D gene (6 bases). Germline V gene lookup returns CDR1 SGHNT and CDR2 YYREEE (reference sequence). Trimming cost V 5 bases and J 2 bases, with 10 bases left between them. This CDR3 is built from 13 residues. The CDR3 sequence is CASRSGQQETQYF. The CDR3 DNA sequence: TGTGCCAGCAGATCGGGACAACAAGAGACCCAGTACTTC.

V usage is TRBV7-2 and J usage is TRBJ1-2, with 9 bases aligning to TRBD1. This CDR3 region has 15 residues. Trimming cost V 2 bases and J 8 bases; bases outside gene matches: 9. Germline V gene sequence: CDR1 SGHTA, CDR2 FQGNSA. The CDR3 nucleotides are TGTGCCAGCAGCTTAACCGGGACAGGGATTGAGGGCTACACCTTC. Protein product: CASSLTGTGIEGYTF.

The count of this clone is one. Other DNA sequences in this specimen translate into the identical CDR3. The rearrangement uses TRBV5-1 and TRBJ1-1, with unresolved D. CDR3 length: 13 residues. Trimming removed 0 bases at V and 0 bases at J, with 3 bases between. Germline V gene sequence: CDR1 SGHRS, CDR2 YFSETQ. The CDR3 DNA is TGCGCCAGCAGCTTGGTAGTGAACACTGAAGCTTTCTTT. Translated, it gives CASSLVVNTEAFF. Full variable domain (rest looked up from reference TRBV5-1 and TRBJ1-1): KAGVTQTPRYLIKTRGQQVTLSCSPISGHRSVSWYQQTPGQGLQFLFEYFSETQRNKGNFPGRFSGRQFSNSRSEMNVSTLELGDSALYLCASSLVVNTEAFFGQGTRLTVV.

This chain links TRBV12-3 or TRBV12-4 with TRBJ1-2; D gene ambiguous. The CDR3 loop spans 12 amino acids. V was shortened by 4 bases and J by 1 base, with 4 bases between the two germline ends. CDR3 nucleotide sequence: TGTGCCAGCAGTTCCTTTAACTATGGCTACACCTTC. Translated, it gives CASSSFNYGYTF.

The chain has TRBV5-3 and TRBJ1-2; D may be TRBD1 (5 bases). TRBV5-3 is designated an ORF whose function remains uncertain. Trimming left V 6 bases short and J 4 bases short, with 22 bases between. CDR3 length: 16 residues. The CDR3 DNA reads TGTGCCAGAACCCAAACCTCCAGGGTCTCCCTCTATGGCTACACCTTC. This gives the protein CARTQTSRVSLYGYTF.

This sequence joins TRBV4-1 and TRBJ1-1, with 7 bases lining up with TRBD1. This CDR3 spans 15 amino acids. Germline values: CDR1 MGHRA, CDR2 YSYEKL. Unmatched junction bases numbered 8, after V lost 4 bases and J lost 3 bases. The CDR3 region is CASSRFDRAYTEAFF. The CDR3 nucleotides are TGCGCCAGCAGCCGTTTCGACAGGGCATACACTGAAGCTTTCTTT.

The chain joins TRBV19 to TRBJ1-1; 9 nucleotides agree with TRBD1. The germline V gene encodes CDR1 LNHDA and CDR2 SQIVND (reference sequence). The CDR3 has 16 amino acids. V was pared by 5 bases and J by 1 base, with 8 bases of the junction left unmatched. The CDR3 nucleotides are TGTGCCAGTAGTGAACAGGGGGCGAGGCCGAACACTGAAGCTTTCTTT. It encodes CASSEQGARPNTEAFF.

This clone was seen a single time. V and J are TRBV7-9 and TRBJ1-1, with TRBD1 matching over 9 bases. CDR1 is SEHNR, CDR2 FQNEAQ, per germline (reference sequence). CDR3 length equals 14 residues. With V trimmed by 5 bases and J by 5 bases, 6 bases remained unmatched. CDR3 loop: CASSGLDRGTEAFF. CDR3 DNA: TGTGCCAGCAGCGGGCTAGACAGGGGGACTGAAGCTTTCTTT.

The J gene is TRBJ1-3, the V gene TRBV5-6; maybe TRBD1 (6 bases). CDR1 is SGHDT, CDR2 YYEEEE, per germline. V lost 1 base and J lost 2, with 7 bases in between. This CDR3 contains 14 residues. CDR3 residues: CASSLRGTGNTIYF. CDR3 in DNA: TGTGCCAGCAGCTTGAGGGGGACTGGAAACACCATATATTTT.

The chain links TRBV27 to TRBJ1-2; 9 bases map to TRBD1. CDR1 and CDR2 from the germline V gene are MNHEY and SMNVEV (reference sequence). V gave up 7 bases and J gave up 5 bases; unmatched junction bases: 14. This CDR3 comprises 16 residues. The CDR3 sequence is CASTKSAGTGSYGYTF. The CDR3, as DNA: TGTGCCAGCACCAAAAGCGCCGGGACAGGGTCTTATGGCTACACCTTC.

The rearrangement uses TRBV15 and TRBJ2-3; 10 bases are shared with TRBD2. J lost 6 bases, V lost 5 bases, and 5 bases had no gene match. Germline lookup yields CDR1 LNHNV and CDR2 YYDKDF (reference sequence). The CDR3 is made up of 14 amino acids. CDR3 nucleotides: TGTGCCACCAGCCCTAGCGGGGGATGGGATACGCAGTATTTT. Translated: CATSPSGGWDTQYF.

The chain carries TRBV19 and TRBJ2-1; TRBD2 aligns across 7 bases. Per the germline V gene, CDR1 is LNHDA and CDR2 is SQIVND (reference sequence). The CDR3 loop spans 14 amino acids. J gave up 4 bases and V 5 bases, and 5 bases lay outside the gene matches. CDR3 DNA sequence: TGTGCCAGTAGTCCGTCTAGCGGATACAATGAGCAGTTCTTC. The encoded protein is CASSPSSGYNEQFF.

The chain couples TRBV11-2 to TRBJ1-2; 10 bases line up with TRBD1. The length of the CDR3 is 15 residues. Germline trimming cut 5 bases from V and 4 bases from J; bases unmatched to any gene: 7. Germline assignment: CDR1 SGHAT and CDR2 FQNNGV. The CDR3 loop is CASSPDRGLGYGYTF. CDR3 in DNA: TGTGCCAGCAGCCCCGACAGGGGGCTCGGCTATGGCTACACCTTC.

The sample holds one count of this clone. V is TRBV4-2 and J is TRBJ1-1, with 7 bases identical to TRBD1. The CDR3 sequence is 16 residues long. The V segment lost 0 bases and the J segment 1 base; nucleotides outside the gene matches: 5. In germline, CDR1 is LGHNA, CDR2 YNFKEQ. The CDR3 region is CASSQDAGGWNTEAFF. The DNA for the CDR3 is TGTGCCAGCAGCCAAGATGCAGGGGGGTGGAACACTGAAGCTTTCTTT.

J is TRBJ1-1 and V is TRBV10-2, with unresolved D. CDR1 WSHSY and CDR2 SAAADI come from the germline V gene. With 6 bases removed from V and 7 bases from J, the gap between germline ends came to 9 bases. This CDR3 has 11 amino acids. This CDR3 reads CASRAGLEAFF. CDR3 nucleotide sequence: TGCGCCAGCAGGGCGGGCCTTGAAGCTTTCTTT.

This clone appeared a few times. The CDR3 DNA reads as TGTGCCAGCTCACCAAATGAGAATCAGCCCCAGCATTTT. Its protein product is CASSPNENQPQHF. The genes are TRBV18 and TRBJ1-5; D gene uncertain. Germline loops: CDR1 KGHSH, CDR2 LQKENI. This CDR3 spans 13 amino acids. Trimming removed 2 bases at V and 4 bases at J, with 6 bases between.

V and J are TRBV5-1 and TRBJ2-5, with a possible D match to TRBD1 (6 bases). The germline CDR1 and CDR2 sequences are SGHRS and YFSETQ. Trimming stripped 1 base from V and 6 bases from J, with 13 bases between. The CDR3 spans 14 residues. CDR3 sequence (DNA): TGCGCCAGCAGCTTGTCGAACAGGGAAAAGACCCAGTACTTC. This codes for CASSLSNREKTQYF. Full variable domain (outside the CDR3, taken from reference TRBV5-1 and TRBJ2-5): KAGVTQTPRYLIKTRGQQVTLSCSPISGHRSVSWYQQTPGQGLQFLFEYFSETQRNKGNFPGRFSGRQFSNSRSEMNVSTLELGDSALYLCASSLSNREKTQYFGPGTRLLVL.

CDR3 nucleotide sequence: TGTGCCAGCCGTAACACCGGGACTAGCGGGGGGCCAGACTCCTACAATGAGCAGTTCTTC. Translating it yields CASRNTGTSGGPDSYNEQFF. The J gene is TRBJ2-1, the V gene TRBV7-8, with TRBD2 matching 15 bases. With 8 bases clipped from V and 0 bases from J, the junction kept 14 bases outside the gene matches. Germline CDR1 SGHVS, CDR2 FQNEAQ. The CDR3 consists of 20 residues.

The rearrangement uses TRBV7-9 and TRBJ1-5; a possible D gene is TRBD1 (5 bases). Trimming left V 1 base short and J 6 bases short, with 10 bases between. The germline CDR1 and CDR2 sequences are SEHNR and FQNEAQ (reference sequence). The CDR3 length is 14 residues. The CDR3 DNA is TGTGCCAGCAGCTTAGGGCAGGGAGGTCAGCCCCAGCATTTT. Its translation: CASSLGQGGQPQHF.

The chain joins TRBV19 to TRBJ1-1; perhaps TRBD1 as D (5 bases). The V gene's germline CDR1 is LNHDA and CDR2 SQIVND (reference sequence). V was pared by 6 bases and J by 0 bases, with 11 bases between. The CDR3 length is 14 residues. CDR3 protein: CASRAGSMNTEAFF. CDR3 DNA sequence: TGTGCCAGTAGAGCAGGGTCCATGAACACTGAAGCTTTCTTT.

In nucleotides, the CDR3 is TGCGCCAGCAGCTCGGGGGGGACAATCTCTGCAGATACGCAGTATTTT. Its protein product is CASSSGGTISADTQYF. The chain is built from TRBV5-1 and TRBJ2-3; 8 bases are shared with TRBD2. Germline V gene sequence: CDR1 SGHRS, CDR2 YFSETQ. The CDR3 runs to 16 residues. The V gene end was trimmed by 3 bases and the J gene end by 4 bases; junction bases not matched to a gene: 10.

J is TRBJ2-2 and V is TRBV15; D is uncertain. CDR3 length: 14 residues. The V end lost 1 base, the J end lost 4 bases, and 7 bases lay between the germline ends. CDR1 LNHNV and CDR2 YYDKDF come from the germline V gene (reference sequence). DNA for the CDR3: TGTGCCACCAGCAGAGCCGGGTCCACCGGGGAGCTGTTTTTT. The encoded protein is CATSRAGSTGELFF.